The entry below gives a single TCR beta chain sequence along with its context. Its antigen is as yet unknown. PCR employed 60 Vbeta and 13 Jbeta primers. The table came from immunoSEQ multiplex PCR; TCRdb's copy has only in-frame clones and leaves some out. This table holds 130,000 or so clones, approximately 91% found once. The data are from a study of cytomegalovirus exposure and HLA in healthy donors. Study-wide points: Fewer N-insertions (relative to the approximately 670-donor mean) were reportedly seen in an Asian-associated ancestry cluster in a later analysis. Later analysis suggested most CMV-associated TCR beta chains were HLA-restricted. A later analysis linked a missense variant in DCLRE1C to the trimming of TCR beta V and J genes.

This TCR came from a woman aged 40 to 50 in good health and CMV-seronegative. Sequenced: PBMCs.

The CDR3 here is CASSELAAPPGTEAFF. The CDR3 DNA sequence: TGTGCCAGCAGTGAATTAGCGGCTCCTCCGGGCACTGAAGCTTTCTTT. The chain links TRBV2 to TRBJ1-1; no clear D. The CDR3 totals 16 residues. The V end lost 2 bases, the J end lost 4 bases, and 17 bases lay between the germline ends. Germline CDR1 and CDR2: SNHLY and FYNNEI.